These 22 T cell receptor beta chains were all obtained from the same sample, sequenced in a study of shared clonotypes between healthy human individuals. Some clones are missing from TCRdb's copy, which holds only in-frame ones; the method was immunoSEQ multiplex PCR. This table has roughly 1,600,000 clones, approximately 98.5% appearing once. Sequencing used naive CD4+ T cells sorted from blood. Regarding subset: CD45RA+ positively selected. The source is a man in his thirties or forties in good health.

The J gene is TRBJ2-5, the V gene TRBV6-6, with D uncertain. Germline assignment: CDR1 MNHNY and CDR2 SVGAGI (reference sequence). CDR3 length equals 13 residues. V lost 4 bases and J 2 bases, leaving 8 bases between the germline ends. Here the CDR3 reads CASSLARQETQYF. The CDR3 DNA follows: TGTGCCAGCAGTTTGGCTAGACAAGAGACCCAGTACTTC.

For the CDR3, the DNA is TGTGCCAGCAGCTCGCATATGAACACTGAAGCTTTCTTT. As protein: CASSSHMNTEAFF. The chain carries TRBV6-1 and TRBJ1-1; no definite D call. Trimming removed 6 bases from V and 0 bases from J, with 8 bases in between. The CDR3 loop spans 13 amino acids. CDR1 and CDR2 (germline): MNHNS, SASEGT.

CDR3 DNA: TGTGCCAGCAGTTACCGGAGACCTGGCAATGAGCAGTTCTTC. Its protein is CASSYRRPGNEQFF. V gene TRBV6-6 combines with J gene TRBJ2-1, with no clear D. CDR3 length: 14 residues. Germline-derived CDR1 and CDR2 are MNHNY and SVGAGI (reference sequence). The germline V and J ends were trimmed by 2 bases and 6 bases, with 11 bases remaining between them.

This clone appeared once. The J gene is TRBJ2-3, the V gene TRBV19; 7 nucleotides line up with TRBD2. The CDR3 runs 14 residues. Germline V gene sequence: CDR1 LNHDA, CDR2 SQIVND (reference sequence). With 7 bases clipped from V and 2 bases from J, the junction kept 6 bases outside the gene matches. CDR3 nucleotide sequence: TGTGCCAGTACGCGGGACTACGCCACAGATACGCAGTATTTT. Translated: CASTRDYATDTQYF.

The rearrangement links TRBV6-1 to TRBJ2-7, with TRBD1 matching over 8 bases. The CDR3 extends over 14 amino acids. Germline CDR1 reads MNHNS; CDR2 reads SASEGT. The V gene end was trimmed by 5 bases and the J gene end by 3 bases; junction bases not matched to a gene: 6. The CDR3 coding sequence is TGTGCCAGCAGTACTGACAGGGGCGGCTACGAGCAGTACTTC. Translating it yields CASSTDRGGYEQYF.

This chain connects TRBV7-8 to TRBJ2-2; 11 bases agree with TRBD2. This CDR3 region has 16 residues. Losses at the gene ends were 5 bases for V and 6 bases for J; bases not matched to a gene: 8. Germline V gene lookup returns CDR1 SGHVS and CDR2 FQNEAQ. CDR3 protein: CASSTIAGGVSGELFF. The CDR3 region has the DNA TGTGCCAGCAGCACAATAGCGGGAGGGGTCTCCGGGGAGCTGTTTTTT. The whole variable domain, filled in from reference TRBV7-8 and TRBJ2-2, reads GAGVSQSPRYKVAKRGQDVALRCDPISGHVSLFWYQQALGQGPEFLTYFQNEAQLDKSGLPSDRFFAERPEGSVSTLKIQRTQQEDSAVYLCASSTIAGGVSGELFFGEGSRLTVL.

CDR3 protein: CASSPGLKETQYF. CDR3 sequence (DNA): TGTGCCAGCTCACCAGGACTCAAGGAGACCCAGTACTTC. The genes are TRBV18 and TRBJ2-5, with TRBD2 as a possible D gene (5 bases). V was clipped by 2 bases and J by 5 bases, with 9 bases between them. The germline CDR1 and CDR2 sequences are KGHSH and LQKENI. The CDR3 has 13 residues. Using reference TRBV18 and TRBJ2-5 for the parts outside the CDR3, the full variable domain is NAGVMQNPRHLVRRRGQEARLRCSPMKGHSHVYWYRQLPEEGLKFMVYLQKENIIDESGMPKERFSAEFPKEGPSILRIQQVVRGDSAAYFCASSPGLKETQYFGPGTRLLVL.

The chain joins TRBV6-5 to TRBJ2-3; 9 bases line up with TRBD1. The CDR3 consists of 15 residues. Per the germline V gene, CDR1 is MNHEY and CDR2 is SVGAGI. V shed 2 bases and J 5 bases; nucleotides not matched to a gene: 5. CDR3 bases: TGTGCCAGCAGTTACGTCGGGACAGGGTTAGATACGCAGTATTTT. Its translation is CASSYVGTGLDTQYF.

V is TRBV11-3 and J is TRBJ2-7; the match to TRBD1 covers 7 bases. Trimming took 5 bases from V and 6 from J; bases not matched to a gene: 7. The CDR3 totals 13 residues. Germline CDR1 reads SGHNT; CDR2 reads YENEEA. The CDR3 DNA is TGTGCCAGCAGCCACCGGGACAGCTCCGAGCAGTACTTC. As protein: CASSHRDSSEQYF.

The chain recombines TRBV28 with TRBJ1-5; weak D call: TRBD1 (6 bases). Trimming took off 6 bases at V and 5 bases at J, with 17 bases between the two ends. This CDR3 has 15 amino acids. Per germline, CDR1 MDHEN and CDR2 SYDVKM. CDR3 in amino acids: CASSRIQGMDQPQHF. The CDR3 DNA reads as TGTGCCAGCAGCCGGATACAGGGTATGGATCAGCCCCAGCATTTT. The whole variable domain, remainder taken from reference TRBV28 and TRBJ1-5, is DVKVTQSSRYLVKRTGEKVFLECVQDMDHENMFWYRQDPGLGLRLIYFSYDVKMKEKGDIPEGYSVSREKKERFSLILESASTNQTSMYLCASSRIQGMDQPQHFGDGTRLSIL.

The V and J genes are TRBV7-8 and TRBJ2-7; 8 bases align to TRBD1. Germline assignment: CDR1 SGHVS and CDR2 FQNEAQ. The CDR3 runs to 15 residues. With V trimmed by 5 bases and J by 0 bases, 6 bases remained unmatched. CDR3 sequence (DNA): TGTGCCAGCAGCCCGGACAGGGAGAACTCCTACGAGCAGTACTTC. As protein: CASSPDRENSYEQYF.

This chain links TRBV7-6 with TRBJ2-7, with 7 positions matching TRBD1. V was pared by 0 bases and J by 6 bases, with 14 bases of the junction left unmatched. This CDR3 region has 17 residues. Germline values: CDR1 SGHVS, CDR2 FNYEAQ. This chain's CDR3 is CASSLAGTATIGREQYF. DNA of the CDR3: TGTGCCAGCAGCTTAGCTGGGACAGCGACCATCGGGCGCGAGCAGTACTTC.

This clone was recorded once. The chain couples TRBV5-1 to TRBJ1-1; a weak D match, TRBD1 (5 bases). Germline CDR1 reads SGHRS; CDR2 reads YFSETQ. V lost 4 bases to trimming and J lost 4 bases, with 14 bases between them. CDR3 length: 14 amino acids. The CDR3 loop is CASSVVSGVTEAFF. DNA of the CDR3: TGCGCCAGCAGCGTAGTTTCGGGGGTCACTGAAGCTTTCTTT.

This sequence joins TRBV6-1 and TRBJ1-5; 9 positions match TRBD1. CDR3 length equals 15 residues. V trimming: 3 bases; J trimming: 7 bases; junction bases outside the gene matches: 7. Germline lookup yields CDR1 MNHNS and CDR2 SASEGT. The CDR3 region has the DNA TGTGCCAGCAGTGATAGGGACAGGGTGGAACAGCCCCAGCATTTT. Translation gives CASSDRDRVEQPQHF.

The V call is TRBV28, the J call TRBJ1-5; the D is unclear. CDR3 length: 13 amino acids. Trimming shortened V by 7 bases and J by 4 bases, and 11 bases separated the two germline ends. From germline, CDR1 is MDHEN and CDR2 SYDVKM. CDR3 sequence (DNA): TGTGCCAGCATTGGCGGTGGAAATCAGCCCCAGCATTTT. This sequence encodes CASIGGGNQPQHF.

V and J are TRBV10-3 and TRBJ2-3; 7 bases map to TRBD1. This CDR3 spans 15 amino acids. Germline values: CDR1 ENHRY, CDR2 SYGVKD. Losses at the gene ends were 3 bases for V and 0 bases for J; bases not matched to a gene: 3. As DNA, the CDR3 is TGTGCCATCAGTGATTCGACAGGGAGCACAGATACGCAGTATTTT. Amino acids: CAISDSTGSTDTQYF.

The chain couples TRBV10-3 to TRBJ2-1; D possibly uses TRBD1 or TRBD2 (6 bases each). Germline loops: CDR1 ENHRY, CDR2 SYGVKD. The CDR3 is made up of 17 amino acids. V dropped 2 bases and J dropped 2 bases, with 16 bases sitting between them. In DNA form, the CDR3 reads TGTGCCATCAGTGAGATTCCGGGGGCAGGAACCTACAATGAGCAGTTCTTC. It specifies CAISEIPGAGTYNEQFF.

The chain has TRBV11-2 and TRBJ2-2; no reliable D call. The V end was cut by 1 base, the J end by 6 bases, with 9 bases between. The CDR3 is 14 amino acids. CDR1 is SGHAT and CDR2 is FQNNGV in the germline V gene. In DNA, the CDR3 is TGTGCCAGCAGCTTAGCCACCGAAGCCGGGGAGCTGTTTTTT. It yields the protein CASSLATEAGELFF.

This clone was found once. This chain joins TRBV7-9 and TRBJ1-5, with 7 bases aligning to TRBD1. Germline values: CDR1 SEHNR, CDR2 FQNEAQ (reference sequence). This CDR3 is 16 amino acids long. J lost 4 bases, V lost 3 bases, and 9 bases had no gene match. DNA of the CDR3: TGTGCCAGCAGCTTGTTCACAGGGGATAGAAATCAGCCCCAGCATTTT. Amino acid sequence: CASSLFTGDRNQPQHF.

The rearrangement joins TRBV28 to TRBJ2-7; tentatively, D is TRBD2 (5 bases). Looked up from germline, CDR1 is MDHEN and CDR2 is SYDVKM. Trimming left V 5 bases short and J 7 bases short, with 18 bases between. The CDR3 loop spans 14 amino acids. This CDR3 reads CASSGFRVRGEQYF. DNA for the CDR3: TGTGCCAGCAGTGGTTTTAGGGTTAGAGGGGAGCAGTACTTC.

The chain is built from TRBV5-6 and TRBJ1-3; no firm D call. The germline V gene encodes CDR1 SGHDT and CDR2 YYEEEE. With 0 bases removed from V and 5 bases from J, the gap between germline ends came to 6 bases. The CDR3 runs to 13 residues. In nucleotides, the CDR3 is TGTGCCAGCAGCTTGGGCCGTCGAAACACCATATATTTT. The encoded protein is CASSLGRRNTIYF.

This sequence joins TRBV19 and TRBJ2-1; weak D call: TRBD1 (6 bases). The CDR3 runs to 15 residues. Germline assignment: CDR1 LNHDA and CDR2 SQIVND (reference sequence). V was trimmed by 4 bases and J by 6 bases, leaving 16 bases between them. CDR3 protein: CASSTAISRGNEQFF. The CDR3 coding sequence is TGTGCCAGTAGTACGGCCATATCCAGGGGCAATGAGCAGTTCTTC.